Here is one TCR beta chain with its context. The sample is drawn from a study of blood T cell repertoires in COVID-19. Study-level background: The United States, Italy and Spain provided the acute and convalescent COVID-19 samples. T cells, B-cell-depleted T cells, or PBMCs provided the cDNA or gDNA that served as material.

Study processing details: The assay estimated nucleated cells by amplifying reference gene primers. The method was immunoSEQ multiplex PCR; TCRdb's version includes in-frame clones alone and lacks a portion of them. V, J and clone size were drawn from that table, and D and trimming were deduced from the DNA. The profile shows approximately 240,000 clones, nearly 90% of them singletons. Germline assignment: CDR1 MNHEY and CDR2 SVGAGI. Trimming cost V 0 bases and J 1 base, with 8 bases left between them. The CDR3 covers 15 residues. This chain links TRBV6-5 with TRBJ2-3, with unresolved D. The sequence was obtained from a woman younger than 30 who had recovered from COVID-19. Material: peripheral blood. The CDR3 sequence is CASSYSLTGTDTQYF. In DNA form, the CDR3 reads TGTGCCAGCAGTTACTCGCTCACTGGCACAGATACGCAGTATTTT.